The sequence of this T cell receptor beta chain was determined in a study of PD-1 blockade in classical Hodgkin lymphoma. This table comes from immunoSEQ multiplex PCR, and its TCRdb copy is limited to in-frame clones, with some not included. The sample records under 100,000 clones, 92% being singletons. Brentuximab vedotin exposure varied among the patients, all of whom had relapsed after autologous stem cell transplantation. The sample was peripheral blood mononuclear cells (PBMCs), taken before the second cycle of nivolumab. This TCR was sampled from a human donor with classical Hodgkin lymphoma.

The CDR3 loop is CATPGPIPTGGGDGYTF. The CDR3 DNA reads as TGTGCCACACCGGGCCCCATCCCTACAGGGGGCGGGGATGGCTACACCTTC. The chain couples TRBV25-1 to TRBJ1-2, with 9 positions matching TRBD1. V dropped 10 bases and J dropped 6; count of bases not matched to a gene: 21. Per the germline V gene, CDR1 is MGHDK and CDR2 is SYGVNS. The CDR3 is 17 residues long.